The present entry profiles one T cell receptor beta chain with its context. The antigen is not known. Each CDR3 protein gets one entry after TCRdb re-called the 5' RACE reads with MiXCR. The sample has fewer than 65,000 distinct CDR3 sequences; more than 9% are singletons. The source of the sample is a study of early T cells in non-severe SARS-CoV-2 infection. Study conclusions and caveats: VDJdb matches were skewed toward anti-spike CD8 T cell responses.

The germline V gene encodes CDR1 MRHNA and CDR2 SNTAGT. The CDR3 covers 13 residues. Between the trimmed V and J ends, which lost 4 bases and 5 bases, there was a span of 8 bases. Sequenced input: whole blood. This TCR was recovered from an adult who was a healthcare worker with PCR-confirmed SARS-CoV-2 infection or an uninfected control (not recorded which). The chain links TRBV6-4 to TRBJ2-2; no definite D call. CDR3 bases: TGTGCCAGCAGTGTAATCCAAACCGGGGAGCTGTTTTTT. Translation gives CASSVIQTGELFF.